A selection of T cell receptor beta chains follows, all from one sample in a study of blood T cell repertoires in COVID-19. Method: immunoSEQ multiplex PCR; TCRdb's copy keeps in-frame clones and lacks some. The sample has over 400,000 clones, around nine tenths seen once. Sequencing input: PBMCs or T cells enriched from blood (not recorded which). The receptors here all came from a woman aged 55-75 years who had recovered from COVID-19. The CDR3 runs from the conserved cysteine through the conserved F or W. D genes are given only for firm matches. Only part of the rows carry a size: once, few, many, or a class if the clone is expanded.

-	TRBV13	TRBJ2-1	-	TGTGCCAGCAGCTTAGGACGGGGGGCCCCGCAGTTCTTC	CASSLGRGAPQFF
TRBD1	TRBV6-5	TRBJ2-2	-	TGTGCCAGCATACTACAGGGGTCCGGGGAGCTGTTTTTT	CASILQGSGELFF
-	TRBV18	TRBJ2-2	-	TGTGCCAGCTCCGGACAGCCCAACACCGGGGAGCTGTTTTTT	CASSGQPNTGELFF
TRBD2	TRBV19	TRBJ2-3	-	TGTGCCAGCCAGACTAGCGCAAGCACAGATACGCAGTATTTT	CASQTSASTDTQYF
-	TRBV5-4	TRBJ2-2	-	TGTGCCAGCAGCCGGGACACGAACACCGGGGAGCTGTTTTTT	CASSRDTNTGELFF
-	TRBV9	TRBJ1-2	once	TGTGCCAGCAGTCAAAGGGAGGGATACTATGGCTACACCTTC	CASSQREGYYGYTF
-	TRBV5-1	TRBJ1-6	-	TGCGCCAGCAGTTGGACTGGGAGCTCCTATAATTCACCCCTCCACTTT	CASSWTGSSYNSPLHF
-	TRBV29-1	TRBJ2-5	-	TGCAGCGTTGGCAACGCAGGACAAGAGACCCAGTACTTC	CSVGNAGQETQYF
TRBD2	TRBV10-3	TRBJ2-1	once	TGTGCCATCAGTACTAGCGTAAGGGAGAATGAGCAGTTCTTC	CAISTSVRENEQFF
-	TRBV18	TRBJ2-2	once	TGTGCCAGCTCACTTCTAGGACAGCCCGTGAACACCGGGGAGCTGTTTTTT	CASSLLGQPVNTGELFF
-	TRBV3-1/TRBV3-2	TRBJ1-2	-	TGTGCCAGCAGCCAAACAGGGAACTATGGCTACACCTTC	CASSQTGNYGYTF
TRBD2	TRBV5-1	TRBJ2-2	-	TGCGCCAGCAGCCTTCTAGCGGGGGTGAACACCGGGGAGCTGTTTTTT	CASSLLAGVNTGELFF
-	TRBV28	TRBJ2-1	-	TGTGCCAGCAGTCTAGCGTTTGGCAGGGTGAGTGAGCAGTTCTTC	CASSLAFGRVSEQFF
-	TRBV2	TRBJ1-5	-	TGTGCCAGCAGCCTCGCCGGACAGCCCAATCAGCCCCAGCATTTT	CASSLAGQPNQPQHF
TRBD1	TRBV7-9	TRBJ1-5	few	TGTGCCAGCACACGGACAGGGGACAATCAGCCCCAGCATTTT	CASTRTGDNQPQHF
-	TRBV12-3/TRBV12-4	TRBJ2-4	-	TGTGCCAGCAGTACCGGGACATCTAACATTCAGTACTTC	CASSTGTSNIQYF
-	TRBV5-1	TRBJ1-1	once	TGCGCCAGCAGCTTTCAGGGTACGACTGAAGCTTTCTTT	CASSFQGTTEAFF
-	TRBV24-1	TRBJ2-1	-	TGTGCCACCAGTGATTTGCCGCAGGGATTGTACAATGAGCAGTTCTTC	CATSDLPQGLYNEQFF
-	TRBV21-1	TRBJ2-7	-	TGTGCCAGCAGCCGACAGGGTGGCACCTACGAGCAGTACTTC	CASSRQGGTYEQYF
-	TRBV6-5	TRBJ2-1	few	TGTGCCACCGTTGTGAACTCAGGGGATGAGCAGTTCTTC	CATVVNSGDEQFF
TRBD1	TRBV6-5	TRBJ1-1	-	TGTGCCAGCAGTTACTCGAGTAGGGGGCAGGGCACTGAAGCTTTCTTT	CASSYSSRGQGTEAFF
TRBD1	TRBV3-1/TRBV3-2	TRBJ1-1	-	TGTGCCAGCAGCTCCAGGACAGGGTCGAACACTGAAGCTTTCTTT	CASSSRTGSNTEAFF
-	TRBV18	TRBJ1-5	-	TGTGCCAGCTCACCGGACACAAATCAGCCCCAGCATTTT	CASSPDTNQPQHF
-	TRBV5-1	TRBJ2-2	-	TGCGCCAGCAGCTTTATCGGCGGGGAGCTGTTTTTT	CASSFIGGELFF
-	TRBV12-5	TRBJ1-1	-	TGTGCTAGTGGTTTAAACAGCTACACTGAAGCTTTCTTT	CASGLNSYTEAFF
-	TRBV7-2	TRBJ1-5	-	TGTGCCAGCAGATCGACAGCTCTAGGCAATCAGCCCCAGCATTTT	CASRSTALGNQPQHF
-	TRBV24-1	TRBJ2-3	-	TGTGCCACCAGTGATTTGGCCAGGGTTGGGTACACAGATACGCAGTATTTT	CATSDLARVGYTDTQYF
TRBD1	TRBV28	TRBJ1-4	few	TGTGCCATCGCCCAGCAACAGGGGGCGAAGGTAAGTGAAAAACTGTTTTTT	CAIAQQQGAKVSEKLFF
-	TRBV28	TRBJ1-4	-	TGTGCCAGCAGTTTGGGGGGGGCCCCGAGTGAAAAACTGTTTTTT	CASSLGGAPSEKLFF
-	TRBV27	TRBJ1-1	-	TGTGCCAGCAGTTTAAAAAGCGGAATGAACACTGAAGCTTTCTTT	CASSLKSGMNTEAFF
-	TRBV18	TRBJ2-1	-	TGTGCCAGCTCACCAAATGGGGCTGGCTACAATGAGCAGTTCTTC	CASSPNGAGYNEQFF
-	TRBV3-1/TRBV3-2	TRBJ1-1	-	TGTGCCAGCAGCCAAGCGGGGAACACTGAAGCTTTCTTT	CASSQAGNTEAFF
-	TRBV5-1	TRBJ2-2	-	TGCGCCAGCAGTTCTCGAGACATAGTTACCACCGGGGAGCTGTTTTTT	CASSSRDIVTTGELFF
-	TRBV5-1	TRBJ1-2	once	TGCGCCAGCAGCCAAGGGGGCTATGGCTACACCTTC	CASSQGGYGYTF
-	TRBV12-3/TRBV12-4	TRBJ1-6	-	TGTGCCAGCAGTCGCTCCTATAATTCACCCCTCCACTTT	CASSRSYNSPLHF
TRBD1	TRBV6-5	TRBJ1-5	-	TGTGCCAGCAGTAGGGACAGTTTGGGACAGCCCCAGCATTTT	CASSRDSLGQPQHF
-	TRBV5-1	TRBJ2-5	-	TGCGCCAGCAGCTTGACACCAGGGGAAGAGACCCAGTACTTC	CASSLTPGEETQYF
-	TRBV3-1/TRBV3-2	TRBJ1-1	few	TGTGCCAGCAGCCAAGACCTGTGGGGGCTCGTAAGGCATGAAGCTTTCTTT	CASSQDLWGLVRHEAFF
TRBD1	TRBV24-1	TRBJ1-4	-	TGTGCCACCAGTGCGAAGGGGGCGCCGAATGAAAAACTGTTTTTT	CATSAKGAPNEKLFF
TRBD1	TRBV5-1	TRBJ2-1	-	TGCGCCAGCAGCCCCCAGCCGGGACAGGTATACAATGAGCAGTTCTTC	CASSPQPGQVYNEQFF
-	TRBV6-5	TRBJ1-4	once	TGTGCCAGCAGGGATGGGAGGGGAAATGAAAAACTGTTTTTT	CASRDGRGNEKLFF
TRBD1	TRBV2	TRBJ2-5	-	TGTGCCAGCAGTAGGGACAGGGCAGAGACCCAGTACTTC	CASSRDRAETQYF
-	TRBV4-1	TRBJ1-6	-	TGCGCCAGCAGCCAAGTTATGGGAGGTTCACCCCTCCACTTT	CASSQVMGGSPLHF
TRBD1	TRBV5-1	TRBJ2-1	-	TGCGCCAGCAGCTCTGATCCGGGACAGGGAGGGGGGAATGAGCAGTTCTTC	CASSSDPGQGGGNEQFF
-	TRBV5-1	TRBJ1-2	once	TGCGCCAGCAGCTGGGTCGGACAGAACTATGGCTACACCTTC	CASSWVGQNYGYTF
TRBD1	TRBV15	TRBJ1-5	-	TGTGCCACCAGTGCGGGACAGGGGAATCAGCCCCAGCATTTT	CATSAGQGNQPQHF
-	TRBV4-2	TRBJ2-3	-	TGTGCCAGCAGCGGCACGGCGGCTAGCACAGATACGCAGTATTTT	CASSGTAASTDTQYF
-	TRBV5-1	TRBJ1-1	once	TGCGCCAGCAGCTTGGCCCTCTCCACGGGGAGAACTGAAGCTTTCTTT	CASSLALSTGRTEAFF
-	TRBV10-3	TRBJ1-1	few	TGTGCCATCAGTGAGAAGGAGTACACTGAAGCTTTCTTT	CAISEKEYTEAFF
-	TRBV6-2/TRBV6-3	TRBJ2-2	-	TGTGCCAGCAGTTACAAGGAGGTGAACACCGGGGAGCTGTTTTTT	CASSYKEVNTGELFF
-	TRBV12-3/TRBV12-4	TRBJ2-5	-	TGTGCCAGCACCTCGGGGTCCCAAGAGACCCAGTACTTC	CASTSGSQETQYF
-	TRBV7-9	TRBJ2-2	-	TGTGCCAGCAGCCCGACTATCGACACCGGGGAGCTGTTTTTT	CASSPTIDTGELFF
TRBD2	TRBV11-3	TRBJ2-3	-	TGTGCCAGCAGCTTAGTGGCGGGGGGTATCACAGATACGCAGTATTTT	CASSLVAGGITDTQYF